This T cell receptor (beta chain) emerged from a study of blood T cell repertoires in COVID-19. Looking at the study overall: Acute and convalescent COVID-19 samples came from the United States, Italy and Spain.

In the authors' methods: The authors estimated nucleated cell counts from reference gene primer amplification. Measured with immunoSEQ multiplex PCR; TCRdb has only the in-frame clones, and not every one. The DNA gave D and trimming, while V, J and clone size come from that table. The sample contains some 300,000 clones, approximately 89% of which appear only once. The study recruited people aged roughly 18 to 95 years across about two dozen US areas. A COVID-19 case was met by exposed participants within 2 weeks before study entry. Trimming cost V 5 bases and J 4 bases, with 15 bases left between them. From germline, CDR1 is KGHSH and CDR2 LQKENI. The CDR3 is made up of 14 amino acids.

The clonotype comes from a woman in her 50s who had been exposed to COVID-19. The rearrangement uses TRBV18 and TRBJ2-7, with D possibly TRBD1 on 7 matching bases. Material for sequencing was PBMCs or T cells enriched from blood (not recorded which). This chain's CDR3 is CASSRTGLNYEQYF. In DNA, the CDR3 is TGTGCCAGCTCAAGGACAGGACTAAATTACGAGCAGTACTTC. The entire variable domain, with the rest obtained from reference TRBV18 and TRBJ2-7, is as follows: NAGVMQNPRHLVRRRGQEARLRCSPMKGHSHVYWYRQLPEEGLKFMVYLQKENIIDESGMPKERFSAEFPKEGPSILRIQQVVRGDSAAYFCASSRTGLNYEQYFGPGTRLTVT.